This TCR beta chain was observed in a study of Graves' ophthalmopathy and Graves' hyperthyroidism. This clonotype was seen a single time. Its antigen is unidentified. J gave up 1 base and V 4 bases, and 3 bases lay outside the gene matches. Per the germline V gene, CDR1 is ENHRY and CDR2 is SYGVKD. The CDR3 runs 16 residues. RNA transcripts served as template for amplifying TCR beta CDR3 sequences. RT-PCR in the first round used HTBI primers; a second-round multiplex PCR followed. TCRdb used MiXCR to reprocess the multiplex PCR reads, holding one entry per CDR3 protein. The repertoire has 150,000 to 200,000 distinct CDR3 sequences, 30% to 45% of them found once; the top ten carry less than 6%. Findings of the study overall: Blood samples also showed most expanded thyroid clonotypes exceeding 0.001 frequency. Progression of ophthalmopathy was predicted by the model with roughly 65% sensitivity and roughly 74% specificity.

The PBMCs had their origin in about 9.7 ml of fresh peripheral blood. The sequence derives from a woman between 40 and 55 years old with Graves' ophthalmopathy. The sample consisted of peripheral blood. The rearrangement uses TRBV10-3 and TRBJ2-6, with 8 bases lining up with TRBD1. The CDR3 is CAISAGGGSGANVLTF. The CDR3, as DNA: TGTGCCATCAGTGCAGGGGGCGGTTCTGGGGCCAACGTCCTGACTTTC.